This is a list of T cell receptor beta chains from one sample in a study of cytomegalovirus exposure and HLA in healthy donors. Sequenced by immunoSEQ multiplex PCR; TCRdb stores in-frame clones only, minus some. Of tens of thousands of clones in the sample, around four fifths are singletons; the top ten hold about 2.7%. The sample was PBMCs. The source of these receptors is a male donor in good health and CMV-seropositive. CDR3s include the opening cysteine and the closing phenylalanine or tryptophan.

TRBJ2-2 TRBV29-1 CSVGRSTGELFF
TRBJ2-7 TRBV18 CASSPTRTSGSGYEQYF
TRBJ1-2 TRBV27 CASISTGHLGKGYTF
TRBJ2-1 TRBV25-1 CASSEQGYPIPNEQFF
TRBJ1-2 TRBV18 CASSPRPEKGYGYTF
TRBJ2-5 TRBV7-7 CASSRLGGGLQETQYF
TRBJ1-5 TRBV7-9 CASSSGSGSNQPQHF
TRBJ2-3 TRBV7-2 CASSLLAGDTDTQYF
TRBJ1-5 TRBV28 CASSSLGEAQPQHF
TRBJ1-2 TRBV5-1 CASSVGSNYGYTF
TRBJ1-6 TRBV7-9 CASRSWTGGRRNSPLHF
TRBJ2-7 TRBV7-6 CASSLKEGAWEQYF
TRBJ2-7 TRBV5-1 CASSSGQGPYEQYF
TRBJ2-3 TRBV7-9 CASSLGQGFTDTQYF
TRBJ2-3 TRBV7-9 CASSAERTSSTDTQYF
TRBJ2-5 TRBV11-2 CASSLWFGGRVQETQYF
TRBJ2-2 TRBV10-1 CASKLGLASHTNTGELFF
TRBJ1-5 TRBV30 CAWSGGGNQPQHF
TRBJ2-5 TRBV15 CATSRDRLAVSQETQYF
TRBJ2-7 TRBV5-1 CASSLGGRQGRSEQYF
TRBJ2-1 TRBV5-4 CASNGGNYEQFF
TRBJ2-3 TRBV11-2 CASNDAAGMGVDTQYF
TRBJ2-5 TRBV19 CASSVAALGGETQYF
TRBJ1-1 TRBV29-1 CSVLRTGNTEAFF
TRBJ1-2 TRBV29-1 CSSSGGRTDPGYGYTF
TRBJ2-1 TRBV25-1 CASSEAGMGNEQFF
TRBJ1-1 TRBV5-5 CASSIADSYTEAFF
TRBJ2-7 TRBV30 CAWSPRTGTYEQYF
TRBJ2-7 TRBV7-8 CASSLGQGANLYEQYF
TRBJ1-2 TRBV7-3 CASSLSRGYGYTF
TRBJ2-1 TRBV19 CASSRQGSYNEQFF
TRBJ1-5 TRBV19 CASSRELRGQPQHF
TRBJ2-1 TRBV21-1 CASSKVRKVPRGYNEQFF
TRBJ2-1 TRBV25-1 CASSDSGGRPGNEQFF
TRBJ1-1 TRBV29-1 CSVQTGARTEAFF
TRBJ1-1 TRBV29-1 CSVEGDRAGTEAFF
TRBJ2-7 TRBV2 CASTERTGAAYEQYF
TRBJ2-7 TRBV28 CASKRGSSYEQYF
TRBJ2-3 TRBV30 CAWRRTGGTTDTQYF
TRBJ2-7 TRBV6-5 CASSGGGYEQYF
TRBJ2-5 TRBV11-1 CASSLGQGEETQYF
TRBJ1-4 TRBV18 CASSLRDTKITTNEKLFF
TRBJ2-6 TRBV5-1 CASSLTGVSGANVLTF
TRBJ1-3 TRBV7-6 CASSLAIGSGNTIYF
TRBJ1-1 TRBV15 CATSSFRQGLDTEAFF